This TCR beta chain was found in a study of T cells in Graves' hyperthyroidism and ophthalmopathy (dated by TCRdb to 2018 to 2020). For context, the study as a whole: Peripheral blood samples were taken at the time of initial diagnosis, prior to any treatment. According to the paper, TCR Vbeta CDR3 sequencing was carried out on over 130 peripheral blood samples, which came from more than 40 ophthalmopathy, fewer than 80 hyperthyroidism and roughly 17 progressor patients. The study also compared thyroid tissue and blood T-cell repertoires from roughly six Graves' hyperthyroidism patients. An independent validation cohort of under 20 hyperthyroidism patients and approximately 15 patients who later progressed to ophthalmopathy tested prospective prediction of ophthalmopathy. After blood sampling, hyperthyroidism patients were treated with methimazole at a starting dose of 30 mg daily, and ophthalmopathy patients were treated with high-dose intravenous methylprednisolone. The 95 to 100 discovery patients were randomly split 7:3 into training and test sets. To identify distinguishing TCR V-J signatures, a discovery cohort of 100 or so patients was used, comprising some 45 with Graves' ophthalmopathy and some 60 with stable Graves' hyperthyroidism.

Amplification of TCR beta CDR3 regions was carried out from RNA transcripts. For the first round of RT-PCR on the TCR CDR3, the HTBI primer set was used together with the Qiagen OneStep RT-PCR kit. The libraries were constructed in a second round of multiplex PCR and then size-selected and purified. Libraries were sequenced paired-end with 100 bp reads on an Illumina HiSeq2000. The original pipeline was this. SOAPnuke was used to process the raw data, throwing out any read that contained adapters or uncalled bases, had a mean Phred below 15, or lacked an exact constant-primer or identifier match. COPE v1.2.5 was used to merge high-quality paired reads, and clonotypes were defined as unique nucleotide sequences. MiTCR v1.1 was used to align the clonotypes against IMGT TRBV, TRBD and TRBJ reference segments. Only V-J combinations with frequency above 0.0001, covering 99% to 99.2% of repertoires, were analysed. The TCS score was defined as F50 (clonal expansion) divided by E x V (chaos), with BLOSUM62-based TCRdist calculated between CDR3 peptides within each V-J. Welch's t-statistics and random forest reduced roughly 540 V-J features to 10 to 15, which were used in a naive Bayes classifier (R e1071). Clones were called with MiXCR by TCRdb after fastp trimmed the public reads at Q25, and only in-frame beta chains were retained. Each record represents a unique CDR3 protein, reported with the most common genes and DNA among its rows. What appears here as the V and J calls and clone size reflects TCRdb's work, not the paper's. The sample table contains around 190,000 distinct CDR3 sequences; only one count was recorded for around 17% of them. The ten largest clones add up to more than 50% of the sample.

Stable Graves' hyperthyroidism was defined as the absence of progression to ophthalmopathy over 18 months of follow-up. Hyperthyroidism patients were newly diagnosed, with disease duration under 2 months, and aged 18 to 65 years. Any patient with an uncontrolled infection, another autoimmune disease, pregnancy or lactation was excluded. Diagnoses were based on clinical symptoms, serum thyroxine and TRAb, thyroid ultrasound and orbital computed tomography. PBMCs were separated from roughly 9.6 ml of fresh peripheral blood using Ficoll-Paque density gradient centrifugation. Total RNA was extracted with Trizol reagent, and quality was checked on an Agilent 2100 Bioanalyzer. Via the germline V gene, CDR1 is WSHSY and CDR2 SAAADI. The CDR3, cysteine through phenylalanine, is 14 amino acids long. Just CDR3 DNA is preserved here, 42 bases in frame from base 1. The germline V and J ends show losses of 6 bases and 1 base respectively, and no gene match explains 1 base of the junction.

Results the study describes overall, beyond this receptor: A model built on a 13 V-J signature distinguished ophthalmopathy from stable hyperthyroidism, reaching roughly 88% sensitivity and 81.08% specificity in cross-validation and 80%/75% in testing. No statistical method was used to set the sample size in advance, and investigators knew the group allocation. Most expanded thyroid clonotypes (frequency above 0.001) were also detected in blood, suggesting blood repertoires may reflect thyroid immune responses. During validation, the model predicted progression to ophthalmopathy a median of about 5.9 months ahead of onset, with around 70% sensitivity and more than 72% specificity.

This clonotype was seen repeatedly, ten times or more. Its antigen specificity is not known. No per-base quality is available; no much larger clone lies one base away. Material: blood. In this chain, TRBV10-2 is recombined with TRBJ2-5, with 11 bases in between that match TRBD1. The TCR comes from a woman aged 50 to 60 with Graves' hyperthyroidism. The bases are TGCGCCAGCAGGGGACAGGGGGTCCAAGAGACCCAGTACTTC. Its protein is CASRGQGVQETQYF.